The clone carrying this TCR beta chain appeared a single time. As yet, its antigen is unknown. This CDR3 has 16 amino acids. Per germline, CDR1 SGHAT and CDR2 FQDESV (reference sequence). Trimming left V 5 bases short and J 2 bases short, with 16 bases between. This entry comes from a study of graft-versus-host responses after intestinal transplantation. Study results and caveats: Early declines in HvG clones that occurred post-transplant were associated with peak circulating GvH clone levels.

Sequencing was performed with immunoSEQ multiplex PCR; in TCRdb, only in-frame clones are kept and a portion is missing. The table shows about 92,000 clones, with 80% to 95% occurring only once. The sample here was unstimulated CD8+ T cells sorted from spleen or lymph node cells, taken before intestinal transplant. This clonotype was obtained from a human donor who received an intestinal transplant. This chain joins TRBV11-1 and TRBJ1-3; D is undetermined. CDR3 sequence: CASSHFDGPTGNTIYF. The CDR3 DNA reads TGTGCCAGCAGCCATTTCGACGGTCCGACTGGAAACACCATATATTTT.